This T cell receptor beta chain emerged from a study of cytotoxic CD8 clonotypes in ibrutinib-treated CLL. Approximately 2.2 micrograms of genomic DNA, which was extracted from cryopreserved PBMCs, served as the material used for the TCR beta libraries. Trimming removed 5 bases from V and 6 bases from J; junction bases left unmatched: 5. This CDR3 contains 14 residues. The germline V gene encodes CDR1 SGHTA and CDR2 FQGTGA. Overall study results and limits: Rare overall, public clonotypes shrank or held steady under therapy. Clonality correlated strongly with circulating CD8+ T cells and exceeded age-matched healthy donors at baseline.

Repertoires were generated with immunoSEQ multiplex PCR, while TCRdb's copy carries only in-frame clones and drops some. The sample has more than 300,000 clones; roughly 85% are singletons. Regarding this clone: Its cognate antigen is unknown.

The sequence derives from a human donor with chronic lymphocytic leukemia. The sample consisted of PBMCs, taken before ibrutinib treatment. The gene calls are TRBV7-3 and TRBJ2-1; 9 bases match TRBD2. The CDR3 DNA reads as TGTGCCAGCAGCCGGACTAGCGATACCAATGAGCAGTTCTTC. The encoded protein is CASSRTSDTNEQFF.